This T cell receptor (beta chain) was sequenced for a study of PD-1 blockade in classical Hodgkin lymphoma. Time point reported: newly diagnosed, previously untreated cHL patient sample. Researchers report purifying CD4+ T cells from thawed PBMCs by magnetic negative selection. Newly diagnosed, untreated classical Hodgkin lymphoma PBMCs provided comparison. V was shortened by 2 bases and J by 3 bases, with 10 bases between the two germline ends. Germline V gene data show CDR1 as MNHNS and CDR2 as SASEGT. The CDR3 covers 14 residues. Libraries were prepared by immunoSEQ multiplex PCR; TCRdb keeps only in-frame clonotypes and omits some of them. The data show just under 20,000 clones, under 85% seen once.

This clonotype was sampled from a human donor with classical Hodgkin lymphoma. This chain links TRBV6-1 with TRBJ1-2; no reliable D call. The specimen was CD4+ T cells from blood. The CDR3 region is CASSERVGYYGYTF. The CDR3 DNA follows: TGTGCCAGCAGTGAAAGGGTCGGATACTATGGCTACACCTTC.